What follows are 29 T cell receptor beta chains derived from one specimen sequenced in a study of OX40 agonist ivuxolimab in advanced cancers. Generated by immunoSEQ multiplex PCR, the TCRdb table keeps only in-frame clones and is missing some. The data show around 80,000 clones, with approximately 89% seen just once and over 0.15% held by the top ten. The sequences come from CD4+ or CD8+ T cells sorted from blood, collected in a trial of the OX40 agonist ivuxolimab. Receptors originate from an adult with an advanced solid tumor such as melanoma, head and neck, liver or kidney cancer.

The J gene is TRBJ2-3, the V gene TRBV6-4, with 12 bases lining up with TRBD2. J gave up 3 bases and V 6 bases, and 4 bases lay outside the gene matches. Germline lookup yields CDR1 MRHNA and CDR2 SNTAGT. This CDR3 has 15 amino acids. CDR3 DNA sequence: TGTGCCAGCAGCACTAGCGGGGGGCGTACAGATACGCAGTATTTT. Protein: CASSTSGGRTDTQYF.

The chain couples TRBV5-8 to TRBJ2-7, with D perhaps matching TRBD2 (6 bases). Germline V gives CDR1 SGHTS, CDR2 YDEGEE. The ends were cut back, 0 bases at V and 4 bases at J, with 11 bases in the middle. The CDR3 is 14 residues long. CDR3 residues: CASSLGSRGYEQYF. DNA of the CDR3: TGTGCCAGCAGCTTGGGCAGTCGGGGGTACGAGCAGTACTTC.

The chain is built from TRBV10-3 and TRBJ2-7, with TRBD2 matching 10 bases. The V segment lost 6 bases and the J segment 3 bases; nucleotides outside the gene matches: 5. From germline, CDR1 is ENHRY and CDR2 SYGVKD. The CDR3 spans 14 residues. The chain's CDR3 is CAIRGASGGYEQYF. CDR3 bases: TGTGCCATCAGGGGGGCTAGCGGGGGCTACGAGCAGTACTTC.

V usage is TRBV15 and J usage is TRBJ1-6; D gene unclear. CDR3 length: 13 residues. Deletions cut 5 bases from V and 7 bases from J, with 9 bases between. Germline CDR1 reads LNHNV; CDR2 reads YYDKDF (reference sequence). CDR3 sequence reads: CATSPSPNSPLHF. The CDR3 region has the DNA TGTGCCACCAGCCCGTCACCAAATTCACCCCTCCACTTT.

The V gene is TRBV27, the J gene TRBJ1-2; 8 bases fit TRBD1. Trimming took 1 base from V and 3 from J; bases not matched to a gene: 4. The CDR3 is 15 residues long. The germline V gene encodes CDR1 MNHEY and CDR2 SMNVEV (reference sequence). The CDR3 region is CASSLLGQAYYGYTF. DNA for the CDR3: TGTGCCAGCAGTTTATTGGGACAGGCGTACTATGGCTACACCTTC.

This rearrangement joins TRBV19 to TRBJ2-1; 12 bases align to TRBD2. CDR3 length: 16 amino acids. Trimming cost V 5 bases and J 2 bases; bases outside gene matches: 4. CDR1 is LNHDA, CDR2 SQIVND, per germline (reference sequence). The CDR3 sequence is CASSQRTSGAYNEQFF. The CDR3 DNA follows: TGTGCCAGTAGTCAACGGACTAGCGGGGCCTACAATGAGCAGTTCTTC.

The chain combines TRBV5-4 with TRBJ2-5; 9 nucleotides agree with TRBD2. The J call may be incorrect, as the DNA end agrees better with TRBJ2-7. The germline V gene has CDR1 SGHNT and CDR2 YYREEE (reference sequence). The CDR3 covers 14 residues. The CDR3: CASSQPGLAGEQYF. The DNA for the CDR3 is TGTGCCAGCAGCCAGCCGGGACTAGCTGGCGAGCAGTACTTC.

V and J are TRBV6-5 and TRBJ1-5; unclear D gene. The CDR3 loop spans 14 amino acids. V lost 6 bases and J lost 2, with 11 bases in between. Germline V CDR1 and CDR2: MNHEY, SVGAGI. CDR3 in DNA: TGTGCCAGCAGGCCAACCCAGGGCAATCAGCCCCAGCATTTT. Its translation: CASRPTQGNQPQHF.

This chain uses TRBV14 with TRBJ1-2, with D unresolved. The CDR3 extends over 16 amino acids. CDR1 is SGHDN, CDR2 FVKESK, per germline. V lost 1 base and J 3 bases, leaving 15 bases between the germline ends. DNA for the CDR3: TGTGCCAGCAGCCAAGCTCTCCGGCCCGGGGACTATGGCTACACCTTC. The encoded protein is CASSQALRPGDYGYTF. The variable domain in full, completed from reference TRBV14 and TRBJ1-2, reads EAGVTQFPSHSVIEKGQTVTLRCDPISGHDNLYWYRRVMGKEIKFLLHFVKESKQDESGMPNNRFLAERTGGTYSTLKVQPAELEDSGVYFCASSQALRPGDYGYTFGSGTRLTVV.

CDR3 sequence reads: CASSLEASRGELFF. In nucleotides, the CDR3 is TGTGCCAGCAGCTTGGAGGCCTCCAGAGGGGAGCTGTTTTTT. The rearrangement links TRBV5-4 to TRBJ2-2; D not certain. The CDR3 is 14 amino acids. From germline, CDR1 is SGHNT and CDR2 YYREEE (reference sequence). Trimming shortened V by 0 bases and J by 8 bases, and 11 bases separated the two germline ends.

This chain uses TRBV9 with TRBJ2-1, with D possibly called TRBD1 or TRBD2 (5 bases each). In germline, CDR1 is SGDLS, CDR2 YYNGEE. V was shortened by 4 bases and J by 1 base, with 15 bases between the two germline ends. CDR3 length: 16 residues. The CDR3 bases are TGTGCCAGCAGCCCAAGGGGACCAAAATCCTACAATGAGCAGTTCTTC. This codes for CASSPRGPKSYNEQFF. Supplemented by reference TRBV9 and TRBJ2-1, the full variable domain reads DSGVTQTPKHLITATGQRVTLRCSPRSGDLSVYWYQQSLDQGLQFLIQYYNGEERAKGNILERFSAQQFPDLHSELNLSSLELGDSALYFCASSPRGPKSYNEQFFGPGTRLTVL.

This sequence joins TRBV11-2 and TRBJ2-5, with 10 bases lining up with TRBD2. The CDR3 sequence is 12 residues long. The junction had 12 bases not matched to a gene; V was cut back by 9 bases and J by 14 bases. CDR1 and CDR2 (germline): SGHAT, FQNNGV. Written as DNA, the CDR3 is TGTGCCAGTTCACCCGCCGGGACTAGCGTTTACTTC. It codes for CASSPAGTSVYF.

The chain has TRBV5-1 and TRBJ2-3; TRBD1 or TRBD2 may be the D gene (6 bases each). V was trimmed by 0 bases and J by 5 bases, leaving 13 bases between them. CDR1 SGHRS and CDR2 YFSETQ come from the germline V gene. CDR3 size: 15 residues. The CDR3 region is CASSLGGGGGDTQYF. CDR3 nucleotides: TGCGCCAGCAGCTTGGGAGGGGGAGGTGGAGATACGCAGTATTTT.

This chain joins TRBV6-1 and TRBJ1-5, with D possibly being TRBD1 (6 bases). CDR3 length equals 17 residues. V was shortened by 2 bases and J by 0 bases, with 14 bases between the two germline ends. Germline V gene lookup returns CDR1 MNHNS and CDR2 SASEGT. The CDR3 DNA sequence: TGTGCCAGCAGTGAAAGAGCAGGGGCGTATAGCAATCAGCCCCAGCATTTT. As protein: CASSERAGAYSNQPQHF.

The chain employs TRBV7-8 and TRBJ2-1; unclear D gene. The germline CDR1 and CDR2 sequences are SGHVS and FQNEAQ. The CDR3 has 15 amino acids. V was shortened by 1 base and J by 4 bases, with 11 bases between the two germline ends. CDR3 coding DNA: TGTGCCAGCAGCTTAGTTCAAGCGTCTTACAATGAGCAGTTCTTC. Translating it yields CASSLVQASYNEQFF.

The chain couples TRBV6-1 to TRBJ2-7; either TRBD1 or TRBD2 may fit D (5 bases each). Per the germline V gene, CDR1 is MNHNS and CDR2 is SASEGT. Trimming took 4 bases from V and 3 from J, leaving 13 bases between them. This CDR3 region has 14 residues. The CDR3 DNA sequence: TGTGCCAGCAGTGCCGGGACCGCGGGCTACGAGCAGTACTTC. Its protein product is CASSAGTAGYEQYF.

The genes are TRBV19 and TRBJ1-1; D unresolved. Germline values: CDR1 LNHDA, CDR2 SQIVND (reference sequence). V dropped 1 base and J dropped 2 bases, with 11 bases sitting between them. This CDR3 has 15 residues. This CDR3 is CASSIVGARNTEAFF. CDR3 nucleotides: TGTGCCAGTAGTATAGTAGGCGCAAGAAACACTGAAGCTTTCTTT.

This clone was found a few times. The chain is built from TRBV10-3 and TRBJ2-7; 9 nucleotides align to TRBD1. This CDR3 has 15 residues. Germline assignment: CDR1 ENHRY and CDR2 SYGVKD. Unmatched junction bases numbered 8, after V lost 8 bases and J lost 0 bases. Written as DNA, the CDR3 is TGTGCCATCGGCCCCCGGACAGGGGCCTCCTACGAGCAGTACTTC. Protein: CAIGPRTGASYEQYF.

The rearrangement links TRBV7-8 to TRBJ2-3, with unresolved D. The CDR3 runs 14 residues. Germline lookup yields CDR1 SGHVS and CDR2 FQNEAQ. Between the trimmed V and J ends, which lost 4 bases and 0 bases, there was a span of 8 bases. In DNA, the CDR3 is TGTGCCAGCAGCTCCTTCGGGAGCACAGATACGCAGTATTTT. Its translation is CASSSFGSTDTQYF.

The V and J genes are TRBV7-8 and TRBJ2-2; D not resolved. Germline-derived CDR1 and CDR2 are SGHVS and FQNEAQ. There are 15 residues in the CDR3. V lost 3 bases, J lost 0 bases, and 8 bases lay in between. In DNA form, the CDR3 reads TGTGCCAGCAGCTTTACACAGACGAACACCGGGGAGCTGTTTTTT. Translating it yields CASSFTQTNTGELFF.

CDR3 amino acids: CASSINPLAGELFF. CDR3 DNA sequence: TGTGCCAGTAGTATAAACCCATTGGCCGGGGAGCTGTTTTTT. The chain is built from TRBV19 and TRBJ2-2; D ambiguous. Germline V gene lookup returns CDR1 LNHDA and CDR2 SQIVND (reference sequence). V was clipped by 2 bases and J by 6 bases, with 10 bases between them. The CDR3 sequence is 14 residues long.

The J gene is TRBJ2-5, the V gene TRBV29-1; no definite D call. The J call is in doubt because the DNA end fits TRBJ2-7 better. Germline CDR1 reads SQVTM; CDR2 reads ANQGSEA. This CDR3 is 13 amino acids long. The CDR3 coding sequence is TGCAGCGTTGATAGTGACGGAGCCTACGAGCAGTACTTC. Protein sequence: CSVDSDGAYEQYF.

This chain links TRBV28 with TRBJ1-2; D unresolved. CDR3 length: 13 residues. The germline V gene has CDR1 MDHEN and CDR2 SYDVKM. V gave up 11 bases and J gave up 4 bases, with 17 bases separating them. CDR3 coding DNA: TGTGCCCACCGAGGTGAGGCTGGCTATGGCTACACCTTC. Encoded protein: CAHRGEAGYGYTF.

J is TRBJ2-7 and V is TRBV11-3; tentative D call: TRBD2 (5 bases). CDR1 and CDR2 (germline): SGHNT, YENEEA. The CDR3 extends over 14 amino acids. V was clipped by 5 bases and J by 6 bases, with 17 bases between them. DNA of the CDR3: TGTGCCAGCAGCAAGACCCCCGTCGCGGGCGAGCAGTACTTC. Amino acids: CASSKTPVAGEQYF.

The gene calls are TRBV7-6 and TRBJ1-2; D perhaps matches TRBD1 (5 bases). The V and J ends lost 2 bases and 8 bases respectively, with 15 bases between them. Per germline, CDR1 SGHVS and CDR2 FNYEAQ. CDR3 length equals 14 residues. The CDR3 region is CASSLLEGGAGYTF. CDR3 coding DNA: TGTGCCAGCAGCTTATTAGAGGGCGGGGCCGGCTACACCTTC.

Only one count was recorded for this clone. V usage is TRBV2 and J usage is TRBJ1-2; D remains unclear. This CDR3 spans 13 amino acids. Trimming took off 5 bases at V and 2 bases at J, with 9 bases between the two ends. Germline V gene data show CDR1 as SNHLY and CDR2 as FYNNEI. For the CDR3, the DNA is TGTGCCAGCAGTCAATCGTCCAACTATGGCTACACCTTC. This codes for CASSQSSNYGYTF.

The CDR3 DNA reads as TGCGCCAGCAGCTTGGAGCTTTTTGATAGCGTAAGCACAGATACGCAGTATTTT. It encodes CASSLELFDSVSTDTQYF. This sequence joins TRBV5-1 and TRBJ2-3; the D gene is possibly TRBD2 (5 bases). Germline CDR1 reads SGHRS; CDR2 reads YFSETQ. CDR3 length: 18 amino acids. V was shortened by 0 bases and J by 0 bases, with 17 bases between the two germline ends.

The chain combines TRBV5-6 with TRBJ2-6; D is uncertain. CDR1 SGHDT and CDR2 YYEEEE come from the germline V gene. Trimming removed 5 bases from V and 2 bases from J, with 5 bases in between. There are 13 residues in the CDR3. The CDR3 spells CASRFAGANVLTF. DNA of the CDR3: TGTGCCAGCAGGTTTGCTGGGGCCAACGTCCTGACTTTC.

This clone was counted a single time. The CDR3 protein is CASSKARRGTGNTIYF. The CDR3 DNA follows: TGTGCCAGCAGCAAAGCCCGCAGGGGCACTGGAAACACCATATATTTT. The rearrangement uses TRBV21-1 and TRBJ1-3; no check of the table's D call, TRBD1, against the DNA was made. TRBV21-1 is listed as a pseudogene. This CDR3 is built from 16 residues.